These 7 T cell receptor beta chains came from one sample sequenced in a study of OX40 agonist ivuxolimab in advanced cancers. The repertoire was sequenced with immunoSEQ multiplex PCR; TCRdb's copy has only in-frame clones and lacks some. In the table there are fewer than 85,000 clones, approximately 86% of which are singletons. The sequenced sample was CD4+ or CD8+ T cells sorted from blood, obtained in a trial of the OX40 agonist ivuxolimab. The origin of the receptors is an adult with an advanced solid tumor such as melanoma, head and neck, liver or kidney cancer.

CDR3 amino acids: CASSQARGLRNSPLHF. Here the CDR3 DNA reads TGCGCCAGCAGCCAAGCCCGTGGGTTGCGGAATTCACCCCTCCACTTT. This chain links TRBV4-1 with TRBJ1-6, with no clear D. The CDR3 consists of 16 residues. The germline gives CDR1 MGHRA, CDR2 YSYEKL. V lost 1 base and J 7 bases, leaving 14 bases between the germline ends.

V usage is TRBV30 and J usage is TRBJ1-4; no clear D. This CDR3 is 12 amino acids long. CDR1 and CDR2 (germline): GTSNPN, SVGIG (reference sequence). V lost 3 bases and J lost 8, with 10 bases in between. The CDR3 spells CAWSSEGEKLFF. The DNA for the CDR3 is TGTGCCTGGAGCTCGGAAGGGGAAAAACTGTTTTTT. Full variable domain (rest looked up from reference TRBV30 and TRBJ1-4): SQTIHQWPATLVQPVGSPLSLECTVEGTSNPNLYWYRQAAGRGLQLLFYSVGIGQISSEVPQNLSASRPQDRQFILSSKKLLLSDSGFYLCAWSSEGEKLFFGSGTQLSVL.

V gene TRBV28 combines with J gene TRBJ1-1, with a tentative D call TRBD1 (5 bases). The germline V and J ends were trimmed by 5 bases and 2 bases, with 9 bases remaining between them. Germline-derived CDR1 and CDR2 are MDHEN and SYDVKM. The CDR3 spans 13 residues. CDR3 in amino acids: CASSRGGNTEAFF. The CDR3 DNA reads as TGTGCCAGCAGTCGGGGGGGTAACACTGAAGCTTTCTTT.

The chain joins TRBV28 to TRBJ1-5; TRBD1 matches 7 bases. Germline CDR1 and CDR2: MDHEN and SYDVKM. V lost 3 bases, J lost 4 bases, and 6 bases stayed unmatched. There are 15 residues in the CDR3. The CDR3 loop is CASSFTDRLNQPQHF. The CDR3 bases are TGTGCCAGCAGTTTCACGGACAGGCTGAATCAGCCCCAGCATTTT.

The CDR3 DNA follows: TGTGCCAGCAGTCTATACTTACGAGTATTAGGGACTGAAGCTTTCTTT. It is translated as CASSLYLRVLGTEAFF. This chain uses TRBV2 with TRBJ1-1, with unresolved D. The germline gives CDR1 SNHLY, CDR2 FYNNEI. The CDR3 has 16 amino acids. V was shortened by 5 bases and J by 5 bases, with 21 bases between the two germline ends.

The chain is built from TRBV5-5 and TRBJ2-5; D gene ambiguous. Trimming took off 3 bases at V and 5 bases at J, with 8 bases between the two ends. This CDR3 region has 12 residues. Germline CDR1 reads SGHKS; CDR2 reads YYEKEE (reference sequence). The CDR3: CASSSSGETQYF. The CDR3, as DNA: TGTGCCAGCAGCTCAAGTGGGGAGACCCAGTACTTC.

DNA for the CDR3: TGTGCCAGTAGTATGCGGGACAGGGCCTACGAGCAGTACTTC. Its protein product is CASSMRDRAYEQYF. The chain has TRBV19 and TRBJ2-7, with 9 bases that match TRBD1. Unmatched junction bases numbered 2, after V lost 3 bases and J lost 2 bases. Looked up from germline, CDR1 is LNHDA and CDR2 is SQIVND (reference sequence). This CDR3 region has 14 residues.